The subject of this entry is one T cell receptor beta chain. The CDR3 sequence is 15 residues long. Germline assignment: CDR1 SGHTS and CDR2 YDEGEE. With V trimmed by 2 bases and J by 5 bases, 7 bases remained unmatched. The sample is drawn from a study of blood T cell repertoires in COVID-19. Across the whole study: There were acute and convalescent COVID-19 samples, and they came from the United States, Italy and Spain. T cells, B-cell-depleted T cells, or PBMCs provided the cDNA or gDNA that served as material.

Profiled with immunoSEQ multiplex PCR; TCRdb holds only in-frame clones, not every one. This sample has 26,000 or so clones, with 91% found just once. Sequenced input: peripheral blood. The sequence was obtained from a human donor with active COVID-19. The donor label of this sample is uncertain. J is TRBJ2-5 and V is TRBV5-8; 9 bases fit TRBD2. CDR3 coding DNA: TGTGCCAGCAGCTTTTGGCGGGGGGGCCGGGAGACCCAGTACTTC. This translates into CASSFWRGGRETQYF.